What follows are 6 T cell receptor beta chains derived from one specimen sequenced in a study of OX40 agonist ivuxolimab in advanced cancers. Profiled with immunoSEQ multiplex PCR; TCRdb holds only in-frame clones, not every one. Seen here are tens of thousands of clones, about 90% observed once, and the top ten hold around 30%. The material sequenced was CD4+ or CD8+ T cells sorted from blood, taken in a trial of the OX40 agonist ivuxolimab. The receptors here all came from an adult with an advanced solid tumor such as melanoma, head and neck, liver or kidney cancer.

This chain uses TRBV25-1 with TRBJ2-2, with 8 bases matching TRBD1. V shed 2 bases, J shed 5 bases, and the junction held 7 bases outside the gene matches. This CDR3 spans 16 amino acids. In germline, CDR1 is MGHDK, CDR2 SYGVNS. CDR3 residues: CASSEERQGATGELFF. DNA of the CDR3: TGTGCCAGCAGTGAAGAGCGGCAGGGGGCGACCGGGGAGCTGTTTTTT.

The CDR3 reads CASTRGSNSYEQYF. The CDR3 coding sequence is TGTGCCAGCACACGAGGCAGCAACTCCTACGAGCAGTACTTC. The chain combines TRBV9 with TRBJ2-5; no clear D. The J call may be wrong; the DNA end is better matched by TRBJ2-7. The germline V gene encodes CDR1 SGDLS and CDR2 YYNGEE. The CDR3 length is 14 residues.

The chain carries TRBV7-8 and TRBJ2-1; D might be TRBD2 (6 bases). The ends were cut back, 0 bases at V and 6 bases at J, with 9 bases in the middle. The germline V gene encodes CDR1 SGHVS and CDR2 FQNEAQ. This CDR3 region has 14 residues. The CDR3 bases are TGTGCCAGCAGCTTAGCCCTCGGGGGCAATGAGCAGTTCTTC. This codes for CASSLALGGNEQFF.

The V gene is TRBV9, the J gene TRBJ2-4, with a possible D match to TRBD2 (6 bases). CDR3 length equals 14 residues. V lost 0 bases and J lost 11, with 15 bases in between. Per germline, CDR1 SGDLS and CDR2 YYNGEE. In nucleotides, the CDR3 is TGTGCCAGCAGCGTAGGTCGAGACGGGGACTTTCAGTACTTC. The encoded protein is CASSVGRDGDFQYF. Based on the CDR3 plus reference TRBV9 and TRBJ2-4, the full variable domain is DSGVTQTPKHLITATGQRVTLRCSPRSGDLSVYWYQQSLDQGLQFLIQYYNGEERAKGNILERFSAQQFPDLHSELNLSSLELGDSALYFCASSVGRDGDFQYFGAGTRLSVL.

The genes are TRBV27 and TRBJ1-3; no clear D gene. The J call may be in error: the DNA end matches TRBJ2-2 better. The CDR3 consists of 12 residues. The germline V gene has CDR1 MNHEY and CDR2 SMNVEV (reference sequence). As DNA, the CDR3 is TGTGCCAGCAGTTTAAACACCGGGGAGCTGTTTTTT. Encoded protein: CASSLNTGELFF.

V is TRBV9 and J is TRBJ2-3, with 8 nucleotides matching TRBD2. The trim removed 4 bases at V and 4 bases at J, leaving 14 bases unmatched. The V gene's germline CDR1 is SGDLS and CDR2 YYNGEE. The CDR3 consists of 17 residues. The CDR3: CASSISGERERADTQYF. As DNA, the CDR3 is TGTGCCAGCAGCATCTCAGGGGAGCGGGAGAGGGCAGATACGCAGTATTTT.